This T cell receptor beta chain emerged from a study of T cells in Graves' hyperthyroidism and ophthalmopathy. This clonotype turned up a few times. Trimming took 9 bases from V and 3 from J, leaving 15 bases between them. Germline CDR1 and CDR2: ENHRY and SYGVKD. This CDR3 is built from 14 residues. Amplification of TCR beta CDR3 regions was performed using RNA transcripts as template. HTBI primers drove first-round RT-PCR of the TCR CDR3. TCRdb reanalysed the multiplex PCR reads using MiXCR and keeps one entry per CDR3 protein. The sample records 600,000 to 650,000 distinct CDR3 sequences, roughly 20% being singletons.

This clonotype was obtained from a man aged 25-45 years with Graves' ophthalmopathy. V gene TRBV10-3 combines with J gene TRBJ2-1, with a possible D match to TRBD1 (6 bases). Input material: blood. DNA of the CDR3: TGTGCCATGAAGGGTCAGGACAGCTACAATGAGCAGTTCTTC. Translation gives CAMKGQDSYNEQFF.